The rows below give T cell receptor beta chains drawn from one sample of a study of shared clonotypes between healthy human individuals. Sequenced by immunoSEQ multiplex PCR; TCRdb stores in-frame clones only, minus some. Of roughly 2.2 million clones in the sample, just over 90% were seen once. Input material: naive CD4+ T cells from PBMCs. These receptors originate from a man in his late teens or twenties in good health. Some clones in this sample may be carry-over from other donors' samples. Both conserved end residues are trimmed from each CDR3. D genes are given only for firm matches.

CDR3aa	len	j_gene	v_gene	d_gene
ASSLGTGSTDTQY	13	TRBJ2-3	TRBV7-7	TRBD1
ASSRAQGGGTYNEQF	15	TRBJ2-1	TRBV11-3	-
ASSSVGREETQY	12	TRBJ2-5	TRBV11-2	-
ASRNLGGTEAF	11	TRBJ1-1	TRBV6-5	-
ASSSPGTSYNEQF	13	TRBJ2-1	TRBV7-9	-
ASRINRGANSPLH	13	TRBJ1-6	TRBV6-5	TRBD1
ASSEAPSGSYEQY	13	TRBJ2-7	TRBV6-1	TRBD2
ASSIDRGRSYEQY	13	TRBJ2-7	TRBV19	-
ASANRDRTYEQY	12	TRBJ2-7	TRBV7-9	-
ASSGQGVSWDTGELF	15	TRBJ2-2	TRBV7-3	TRBD1
ASSEGLADTQY	11	TRBJ2-3	TRBV5-1	TRBD2
ASVDRSSYNEQF	12	TRBJ2-1	TRBV28	-
ASSLRGGGNQPQH	13	TRBJ1-5	TRBV28	-
ASSPTTVNTEAF	12	TRBJ1-1	TRBV4-2	-
ASSYQGATFTDTQY	14	TRBJ2-3	TRBV18	TRBD1
ASSLGTGGDQPQH	13	TRBJ1-5	TRBV27	TRBD1
ATSGANYGYT	10	TRBJ1-2	TRBV15	-
ASSQWTNTEAF	11	TRBJ1-1	TRBV14	-
AWGLTGEQY	9	TRBJ2-7	TRBV30	-
ASSLSATESYEQY	13	TRBJ2-7	TRBV5-1	-
ASSSIPGPSTDTQY	14	TRBJ2-3	TRBV5-1	-
ASSLLGRESGELF	13	TRBJ2-2	TRBV7-3	-
ASSRVFFPGAF	11	TRBJ1-1	TRBV5-6	-